One and the same sample provided the 15 T cell receptor beta chains below, sequenced in a study of cytomegalovirus exposure and HLA in healthy donors. PCR primers comprised 60 Vbeta and 13 Jbeta primers. TCRdb keeps only in-frame clones here, not all; method: immunoSEQ multiplex PCR. Seen here are over 130,000 clones, roughly 90% observed once, and the top ten hold 0.45% to 0.6%. The material sequenced was PBMCs. These receptor sequences come from a woman in her thirties or forties in good health and CMV-seronegative.

This clone was observed many times. The rearrangement uses TRBV7-6 and TRBJ2-1, with 7 positions matching TRBD1. The CDR3 consists of 17 residues. The V gene end was trimmed by 3 bases and the J gene end by 8 bases; junction bases not matched to a gene: 16. Germline lookup yields CDR1 SGHVS and CDR2 FNYEAQ. Here the CDR3 reads CASSLGQTTVPGHEQFF. The DNA for the CDR3 is TGTGCCAGCAGCTTGGGACAGACCACAGTCCCGGGCCATGAGCAGTTCTTC.

This chain links TRBV4-1 with TRBJ2-2; no reliable D call. Germline-derived CDR1 and CDR2 are MGHRA and YSYEKL. With 3 bases removed from V and 0 bases from J, the gap between germline ends came to 11 bases. This CDR3 contains 16 residues. DNA of the CDR3: TGCGCCAGCAGCCAGCGAGCCCTTACGAACACCGGGGAGCTGTTTTTT. Translation gives CASSQRALTNTGELFF.

The rearrangement links TRBV10-3 to TRBJ2-2, with 7 bases aligning to TRBD1. Germline assignment: CDR1 ENHRY and CDR2 SYGVKD. This CDR3 has 14 residues. V dropped 3 bases and J dropped 5; count of bases not matched to a gene: 3. CDR3 amino acids: CAISETGVTGELFF. DNA for the CDR3: TGTGCCATCAGTGAAACAGGGGTTACCGGGGAGCTGTTTTTT.

The chain couples TRBV27 to TRBJ2-5, with TRBD2 as a possible D gene (7 bases). The better agreement between TRBJ2-7 and the DNA end casts doubt on the J call. Germline V gene lookup returns CDR1 MNHEY and CDR2 SMNVEV (reference sequence). The CDR3 sequence is 14 residues long. CDR3 amino acids: CASSSRGASYEQYF. As DNA, the CDR3 is TGTGCCAGCAGTTCCCGGGGGGCCTCCTACGAGCAGTACTTC.

The chain uses TRBV5-1 and TRBJ2-7; 11 positions match TRBD1. Losses at the gene ends were 4 bases for V and 2 bases for J; bases not matched to a gene: 5. The CDR3 covers 15 residues. Per the germline V gene, CDR1 is SGHRS and CDR2 is YFSETQ. CDR3 coding DNA: TGCGCCAGCAGCACGGACAGGGGGCTCCCCTACGAGCAGTACTTC. This translates into CASSTDRGLPYEQYF. The full variable domain, its missing parts supplied by reference TRBV5-1 and TRBJ2-7, is KAGVTQTPRYLIKTRGQQVTLSCSPISGHRSVSWYQQTPGQGLQFLFEYFSETQRNKGNFPGRFSGRQFSNSRSEMNVSTLELGDSALYLCASSTDRGLPYEQYFGPGTRLTVT.

This clone occurred once. This chain connects TRBV5-6 to TRBJ2-1; D is ambiguous. Trimming stripped 4 bases from V and 9 bases from J, with 11 bases between. The CDR3 is 12 amino acids. The germline V gene has CDR1 SGHDT and CDR2 YYEEEE. The CDR3 coding sequence is TGTGCCAGCAGCCCCACGTCGGGTGAGCAGTTCTTC. This translates into CASSPTSGEQFF.

This chain joins TRBV6-6 and TRBJ2-7; 10 nucleotides align to TRBD2. CDR1 is MNHNY and CDR2 is SVGAGI in the germline V gene (reference sequence). V was pared by 6 bases and J by 6 bases, with 8 bases of the junction left unmatched. This CDR3 is built from 14 residues. This chain's CDR3 is CASSPEAGGREQYF. In DNA, the CDR3 is TGTGCCAGCAGCCCGGAAGCGGGAGGGCGCGAGCAGTACTTC.

The chain links TRBV30 to TRBJ1-4; 8 nucleotides line up with TRBD1. Per germline, CDR1 GTSNPN and CDR2 SVGIG (reference sequence). The CDR3 extends over 13 amino acids. V shed 5 bases and J 8 bases; nucleotides not matched to a gene: 7. CDR3 sequence: CAWRQGWGEKLFF. The CDR3 DNA reads as TGTGCCTGGCGACAGGGGTGGGGGGAAAAACTGTTTTTT.

The V call is TRBV2, the J call TRBJ1-2; D unresolved. Germline values: CDR1 SNHLY, CDR2 FYNNEI. The CDR3 consists of 11 residues. Trimming removed 4 bases at V and 4 bases at J, with 4 bases between. DNA for the CDR3: TGTGCCAGCAGTGTCGGCTATGGCTACACCTTC. It specifies CASSVGYGYTF.

This chain joins TRBV5-1 and TRBJ2-5; tentatively, D is TRBD2 (6 bases). Germline V gene lookup returns CDR1 SGHRS and CDR2 YFSETQ. The CDR3 sequence is 14 residues long. V shed 3 bases and J shed 4 bases, with 13 bases lying between them. The CDR3 sequence is CASSSAEGRETQYF. CDR3 nucleotide sequence: TGCGCCAGCAGCTCCGCGGAGGGGCGAGAGACCCAGTACTTC.

J is TRBJ2-3 and V is TRBV6-5; D may be TRBD1 (5 bases). Germline values: CDR1 MNHEY, CDR2 SVGAGI. The V end was cut by 3 bases, the J end by 5 bases, with 9 bases between. The CDR3 extends over 13 amino acids. This CDR3 is CASSYFQGDTQYF. CDR3 coding DNA: TGTGCCAGCAGTTATTTCCAGGGAGATACGCAGTATTTT.

V and J are TRBV2 and TRBJ2-1; 11 positions agree with TRBD2. This CDR3 spans 16 amino acids. Germline V gene lookup returns CDR1 SNHLY and CDR2 FYNNEI. With 3 bases clipped from V and 7 bases from J, the junction kept 8 bases outside the gene matches. For the CDR3, the DNA is TGTGCCAGCAGTGAGACCCTAGCGGGGGGACAAAATGAGCAGTTCTTC. Translating it yields CASSETLAGGQNEQFF. Looking up the rest from reference TRBV2 and TRBJ2-1 gives the full variable domain: EPEVTQTPSHQVTQMGQEVILRCVPISNHLYFYWYRQILGQKVEFLVSFYNNEISEKSEIFDDQFSVERPDGSNFTLKIRSTKLEDSAMYFCASSETLAGGQNEQFFGPGTRLTVL.

The chain is built from TRBV7-9 and TRBJ1-4; TRBD1 aligns across 9 bases. Germline V CDR1 and CDR2: SEHNR, FQNEAQ (reference sequence). V lost 1 base to trimming and J lost 8 bases; unmatched junction nucleotides: 5. This CDR3 comprises 15 residues. CDR3 protein: CASSLGGQGNEKLFF. The CDR3 nucleotides are TGTGCCAGCAGCTTAGGGGGACAGGGAAACGAAAAACTGTTTTTT.

The J gene is TRBJ2-1, the V gene TRBV10-3, with D maybe TRBD1 (6 bases). V was shortened by 0 bases and J by 12 bases, with 15 bases between the two germline ends. Germline V CDR1 and CDR2: ENHRY, SYGVKD. This CDR3 has 14 amino acids. DNA of the CDR3: TGTGCCATCAGTGAGTCTGCGACAGGTTTGACGCAGTTCTTC. Encoded protein: CAISESATGLTQFF.

This clone was seen only once. The V call is TRBV5-1, the J call TRBJ2-1; no definite D call. The CDR3 covers 15 residues. V lost 0 bases and J 0 bases, leaving 7 bases between the germline ends. CDR1 SGHRS and CDR2 YFSETQ come from the germline V gene. CDR3 in DNA: TGCGCCAGCAGCTTGGGTACAAGCTCCTACAATGAGCAGTTCTTC. Translated: CASSLGTSSYNEQFF. The entire variable domain, with the rest obtained from reference TRBV5-1 and TRBJ2-1, is as follows: KAGVTQTPRYLIKTRGQQVTLSCSPISGHRSVSWYQQTPGQGLQFLFEYFSETQRNKGNFPGRFSGRQFSNSRSEMNVSTLELGDSALYLCASSLGTSSYNEQFFGPGTRLTVL.